The 5 T cell receptor beta chains below were found in one sample sequenced in a study of T cells in Graves' hyperthyroidism and ophthalmopathy (dated by TCRdb to about 2019). Libraries were made using multiplex PCR. Sequencing was performed on an Illumina HiSeq 2000. The TCR beta CDR3 regions were amplified from the RNA transcripts. For the first round of RT-PCR on the TCR CDR3, the HTBI primer set was used together with the Qiagen OneStep RT-PCR kit. The public reads were run again by TCRdb, first through fastp at Q25 and then through MiXCR, and only productive beta chains were kept. Merged by CDR3 protein, the rows form single entries marked with the most common genes and DNA. The sample table shows some 200,000 distinct CDR3 sequences, and under 20% are seen once. The top ten clonotypes cover approximately 46% of the sample. The sample taken for sequencing was blood. The receptors originated from a man between 45 and 60 years old with Graves' hyperthyroidism.

This clonotype occurred a few times. A read error may explain this, as a much larger clone is one base away. The CDR3 does not close with the conserved phenylalanine or tryptophan, likely indicating a read error. The CDR3 nucleotides are TGCGCCAGCAGTGTTCATGGCATTTCGGACACTGAAGCTTTCCTT. This encodes CASSVHGISDTEAFL. V is TRBV5-1 and J is TRBJ1-1; no clear D. Trimming cost V 5 bases and J 3 bases, with 17 bases left between them. The length of the CDR3 is 15 residues. Germline CDR1 and CDR2: SGHRS and YFSETQ.

This clonotype showed up many times. The genes are TRBV2 and TRBJ2-7, with D possibly matching TRBD2 (5 bases). Germline V lookup: CDR1 SNHLY, CDR2 FYNNEI. Trimming shortened V by 10 bases and J by 2 bases, and 21 bases separated the two germline ends. There are 15 residues in the CDR3. The CDR3 nucleotides are TGTGCCACCGACGGTAACGACTACAAACCCTACGAGCAGTACTTC. Translating it yields CATDGNDYKPYEQYF.

The genes are TRBV28 and TRBJ1-4; TRBD1 aligns across 8 bases. Germline CDR1 and CDR2: MDHEN and SYDVKM. The CDR3 has 15 amino acids. With 5 bases clipped from V and 4 bases from J, the junction kept 6 bases outside the gene matches. CDR3 amino acids: CASSPQGAGNEKLFF. CDR3 nucleotides: TGTGCCAGCAGTCCTCAGGGGGCGGGTAATGAAAAACTGTTTTTT.

This clonotype turned up a few times. One end of the junction is discordant with germline, which a read error may explain. In DNA form, the CDR3 reads TGTGTCAGCAGCTTGGGAGGGGTCGGTGACTATGGCTACACCTTC. Its protein is CVSSLGGVGDYGYTF. The V and J genes are TRBV5-4 and TRBJ1-2, with D tentatively TRBD1 (5 bases). The CDR3 length is 15 residues. Germline loops: CDR1 SGHNT, CDR2 YYREEE (reference sequence).

The CDR3 here is CASSLEGLAGGYNEQFF. CDR3 coding DNA: TGTGCCAGCAGCTTAGAGGGTCTAGCGGGAGGATACAATGAGCAGTTCTTC. This sequence joins TRBV7-3 and TRBJ2-1; 11 nucleotides match TRBD2. The CDR3 totals 17 residues. CDR1 is SGHTA and CDR2 is FQGTGA in the germline V gene. Trimming took 2 bases from V and 4 from J; bases not matched to a gene: 7.